Reported below is one TCR beta chain. The ends lost 3 bases at V and 4 bases at J; junction bases unmatched: 8. The CDR3 covers 16 residues. Germline-derived CDR1 and CDR2 are SGHAT and FQDESV (reference sequence). Original processing methods: Reference gene primer amplification gave estimated nucleated cell counts. Only in-frame clones appear in the TCRdb table, and some are missing; sequencing was by immunoSEQ multiplex PCR. That table gives V, J and clone size, and the DNA gave D and trimming. The sample has approximately 330,000 clones, about 86% seen once. The data derive from a study of blood T cell repertoires in COVID-19. Study overall: Collection of acute and convalescent COVID-19 samples took place in the United States, Italy and Spain.

The age range of participants was 18 to 89 years, with residence in under 25 US areas. Researchers sorted participants into cohorts using their self-reported clinical history. The sequence derives from a woman between 40 and 55 years old with acute COVID-19. V is TRBV11-1 and J is TRBJ2-4, with 8 positions matching TRBD1. Specimen: PBMCs or T cells enriched from blood (not recorded which). In nucleotides, the CDR3 is TGTGCCAGCAGCTTGCATGCGACAGGGGCTAAAAACATTCAGTACTTC. The encoded protein is CASSLHATGAKNIQYF.